The clone carrying this T cell receptor (beta chain) has just one count. No antigen is known for it. The CDR3 contains 13 residues. The germline V gene has CDR1 SQVTM and CDR2 ANQGSEA. The V gene lost 6 bases and the J gene lost 3 bases, with 12 bases spanning the gap. Sequenced by immunoSEQ multiplex PCR; TCRdb stores in-frame clones only, minus some. Among more than 30,000 clones listed, around 96% were seen once. This record comes from a study of monozygotic twins with cystic fibrosis. Overall study context: Approximately 3.2 micrograms of fragmented DNA underwent approximately 15 PCR cycles for library preparation. Points from the study as a whole: Monozygotic CF twin pairs shared significantly more nucleotide-identical clonotypes than unrelated CF individuals did. Clonality was generally low (median roughly 0.01), higher in the most severe patients.

The origin of this receptor is a girl aged 2 to 10 with cystic fibrosis. Sequencing was carried out using blood. The rearrangement uses TRBV29-1 and TRBJ1-5; tentatively, D is TRBD1 (5 bases). The CDR3 nucleotides are TGCAGCGTCGGGACCTCCCCCAATCAGCCCCAGCATTTT. Amino acids: CSVGTSPNQPQHF.